One sample yielded the 9 T cell receptor beta chains listed below, sequenced in a study of blood T cell repertoires in COVID-19. Produced via immunoSEQ multiplex PCR; TCRdb's table is partial and in-frame only. The table shows about 36,000 clones, with roughly 80% occurring only once. The sequenced sample was peripheral blood. The receptors shown here come from a man aged 60 to 75 with active COVID-19.

V and J are TRBV5-1 and TRBJ1-1, with TRBD1 as a possible D gene (6 bases). Trimming pared 4 bases from V and 6 bases from J, leaving 19 bases between. CDR1 is SGHRS, CDR2 YFSETQ, per germline. The CDR3 is 15 residues long. The CDR3, as DNA: TGCGCCAGCAGCGTGGGGCGGGGGGCACGGCCTGAAGCTTTCTTT. Amino acid sequence: CASSVGRGARPEAFF. Variable domain in full (rest from reference TRBV5-1 and TRBJ1-1): KAGVTQTPRYLIKTRGQQVTLSCSPISGHRSVSWYQQTPGQGLQFLFEYFSETQRNKGNFPGRFSGRQFSNSRSEMNVSTLELGDSALYLCASSVGRGARPEAFFGQGTRLTVV.

Only a few counts were recorded for this clone. The chain recombines TRBV6-1 with TRBJ2-6, with unresolved D. Germline V gene sequence: CDR1 MNHNS, CDR2 SASEGT. V was pared by 4 bases and J by 0 bases, with 13 bases between. This CDR3 contains 17 residues. Here the CDR3 DNA reads TGTGCCAGCAGTGCAGGTGCCTCCTACTCTGGGGCCAACGTCCTGACTTTC. This sequence encodes CASSAGASYSGANVLTF.

The CDR3 sequence: CASSLARINEKLFF. The CDR3 DNA reads TGTGCCAGCAGCTTAGCCAGAATTAATGAAAAACTGTTTTTT. V is TRBV7-2 and J is TRBJ1-4, with unresolved D. V lost 0 bases to trimming and J lost 4 bases, with 6 bases between them. CDR3 length: 14 amino acids. Germline V gives CDR1 SGHTA, CDR2 FQGNSA. Full variable domain (outside the CDR3, taken from reference TRBV7-2 and TRBJ1-4): GAGVSQSPSNKVTEKGKDVELRCDPISGHTALYWYRQSLGQGLEFLIYFQGNSAPDKSGLPSDRFSAERTGGSVSTLTIQRTQQEDSAVYLCASSLARINEKLFFGSGTQLSVL.

The V call is TRBV19, the J call TRBJ1-1; 9 positions agree with TRBD1. The V gene's germline CDR1 is LNHDA and CDR2 SQIVND (reference sequence). The CDR3 sequence is 14 residues long. V lost 9 bases, J lost 4 bases, and 9 bases stayed unmatched. CDR3 DNA: TGTGCCAGCTCCCGGGACAGGGTCTCCACTGAAGCTTTCTTT. Its translation: CASSRDRVSTEAFF.

This chain connects TRBV2 to TRBJ2-1; a weak D match, TRBD2 (7 bases). The CDR3 covers 15 residues. The germline CDR1 and CDR2 sequences are SNHLY and FYNNEI. V was shortened by 0 bases and J by 8 bases, with 14 bases between the two germline ends. The DNA for the CDR3 is TGTGCCAGCAGTGAAGCCGGGGGGCGGTCATATGAGCAGTTCTTC. Translating gives CASSEAGGRSYEQFF.

J is TRBJ2-1 and V is TRBV21-1; the table's D call, TRBD2, was not checked against the DNA. TRBV21-1 is annotated as a pseudogene. The CDR3 is made up of 15 amino acids. CDR3: CARHPSGGGYNEQFF. The CDR3 region has the DNA TGTGCCAGACACCCTAGCGGGGGGGGCTACAATGAGCAGTTCTTC.

The chain carries TRBV28 and TRBJ1-3; 7 bases align to TRBD1. V lost 9 bases, J lost 0 bases, and 5 bases stayed unmatched. Germline values: CDR1 MDHEN, CDR2 SYDVKM. This CDR3 comprises 14 residues. The CDR3 loop is CASRQGSSGNTIYF. The CDR3 bases are TGTGCCAGTAGACAGGGTTCCTCTGGAAACACCATATATTTT.

The gene calls are TRBV4-1 and TRBJ1-5; D not resolved. Germline loops: CDR1 MGHRA, CDR2 YSYEKL. The CDR3 length is 13 residues. The V end lost 0 bases, the J end lost 10 bases, and 10 bases lay between the germline ends. CDR3: CASSQEVETPQHF. In DNA, the CDR3 is TGCGCCAGCAGCCAAGAGGTCGAGACACCCCAGCATTTT.

The V call is TRBV19, the J call TRBJ2-3, with D maybe TRBD1 (6 bases). V shed 8 bases and J shed 9 bases, with 15 bases lying between them. CDR3 length: 12 amino acids. Germline V gives CDR1 LNHDA, CDR2 SQIVND (reference sequence). This chain's CDR3 is CASQGSGETQYF. CDR3 nucleotides: TGTGCCAGTCAGGGGTCCGGGGAAACGCAGTATTTT.